These 32 T cell receptor beta chains were sequenced from one sample in a study of T cell repertoires in cytomegalovirus infection. These receptors' targets are unknown. TCRdb reprocessed the reads via MiXCR and lists one record per CDR3 protein. Here the sample spans some 350,000 distinct CDR3 sequences, almost 30% being singletons. Specimen: cultured PBMCs, collected from culture after CMV antigen stimulation. These receptors were taken from a human donor in good health (CMV status not recorded). Some clones in this sample may be carry-over from other donors' samples.

J is TRBJ2-2 and V is TRBV12-3 or TRBV12-4; no definite D call. The CDR3 totals 11 residues. Trimming cost V 8 bases and J 6 bases, with 7 bases left between them. In DNA, the CDR3 is TGTGCCAGCGCCGAACCCGGGGAGCTGTTTTTT. It specifies CASAEPGELFF.

The chain recombines TRBV20-1 with TRBJ2-5, with TRBD1 matching over 7 bases. Germline lookup yields CDR1 DFQATT and CDR2 SNEGSKA (reference sequence). This CDR3 region has 14 residues. Trimming took 0 bases from V and 1 from J; bases not matched to a gene: 2. The CDR3 DNA follows: TGCAGTGCTAGAGATAGGACAGGCCAAGAGACCCAGTACTTC. Protein sequence: CSARDRTGQETQYF.

There are a few counts of this clonotype. The V call is TRBV10-3, the J call TRBJ1-5; no clear D. CDR1 and CDR2 from the germline V gene are ENHRY and SYGVKD. V lost 0 bases to trimming and J lost 4 bases, with 7 bases between them. This CDR3 is 14 amino acids long. The CDR3 nucleotides read TGTGCCATCAGTGAGTCCCCGGGGAATCAGCCCCAGCATTTT. It translates to CAISESPGNQPQHF.

This clonotype was observed a handful of times. J is TRBJ1-5 and V is TRBV27, with D unclear. Germline V gene lookup returns CDR1 MNHEY and CDR2 SMNVEV (reference sequence). Trimming shortened V by 2 bases and J by 0 bases, and 8 bases separated the two germline ends. CDR3 length: 15 amino acids. The CDR3: CASSLKPDSNQPQHF. In DNA form, the CDR3 reads TGTGCCAGCAGTTTAAAGCCGGATAGCAATCAGCCCCAGCATTTT.

This clonotype was seen a handful of times. The gene calls are TRBV24-1 and TRBJ1-5, with D maybe TRBD1 (5 bases). There are 17 residues in the CDR3. The germline V and J ends were trimmed by 9 bases and 11 bases, with 31 bases remaining between them. Germline loops: CDR1 KGHDR, CDR2 SFDVKD. The CDR3 sequence: CATSPGGGPGPWGAQHF. Written as DNA, the CDR3 is TGTGCCACCTCTCCGGGGGGAGGGCCGGGTCCCTGGGGGGCCCAGCATTTT.

In its sample, this clonotype was seen a few times. The chain recombines TRBV5-1 with TRBJ1-4; 7 nucleotides line up with TRBD1. CDR3 length equals 16 residues. Germline assignment: CDR1 SGHRS and CDR2 YFSETQ. Germline trimming cut 3 bases from V and 0 bases from J; bases unmatched to any gene: 5. CDR3 region: CASSYRDRSTNEKLFF. Here the CDR3 DNA reads TGCGCCAGCAGCTACCGGGACAGATCAACTAATGAAAAACTGTTTTTT.

The CDR3 here is CASRQFPPSGDSLYGYTF. The CDR3 DNA is TGTGCCAGCAGGCAATTTCCACCCTCGGGGGACTCCCTCTATGGCTACACCTTC. The V call is TRBV12-3 or TRBV12-4, the J call TRBJ1-2; a possible D gene is TRBD1 (5 bases). V lost 6 bases and J 4 bases, leaving 27 bases between the germline ends. This CDR3 comprises 18 residues.

This clonotype has only a few counts. The chain has TRBV6-6 and TRBJ1-5, with D uncertain. The CDR3 has 13 amino acids. Germline CDR1 and CDR2: MNHNY and SVGAGI (reference sequence). Trimming stripped 0 bases from V and 7 bases from J, with 7 bases between. The CDR3: CASSYSPEQPQHF. CDR3 DNA: TGTGCCAGCAGTTACTCACCGGAACAGCCCCAGCATTTT.

CDR3 region: CASGPGGNQPQHF. CDR3 bases: TGTGCTAGTGGTCCAGGGGGCAATCAGCCCCAGCATTTT. The chain joins TRBV12-5 to TRBJ1-5, with D perhaps TRBD1 (6 bases). This CDR3 has 13 residues. The germline CDR1 and CDR2 sequences are LGHNT and FRNRAP. Trimming shortened V by 5 bases and J by 2 bases, and 7 bases separated the two germline ends.

This clonotype was counted only a few times. The chain uses TRBV19 and TRBJ1-5; D might be TRBD1 (6 bases). The CDR3 contains 14 residues. From germline, CDR1 is LNHDA and CDR2 SQIVND (reference sequence). Trimming left V 4 bases short and J 3 bases short, with 10 bases between. The CDR3 reads CASSTDRPNQPQHF. The CDR3 DNA follows: TGTGCCAGTAGTACTGACAGGCCCAATCAGCCCCAGCATTTT.

The chain combines TRBV24-1 with TRBJ2-5; D tentatively reads TRBD1 or TRBD2 (6 bases each). This CDR3 has 19 residues. V lost 0 bases, J lost 1 base, and 20 bases lay in between. Germline CDR1 and CDR2: KGHDR and SFDVKD. CDR3 sequence reads: CATSDLRSGDIIAQETQYF. DNA of the CDR3: TGTGCCACCAGTGATTTGCGTTCGGGGGACATTATAGCCCAAGAGACCCAGTACTTC.

This clonotype occurred a few times. The V gene is TRBV24-1, the J gene TRBJ2-1; TRBD2 aligns across 16 bases. The germline V gene has CDR1 KGHDR and CDR2 SFDVKD. J was trimmed by 0 bases and V by 2 bases; bases with no gene match: 3. The CDR3 extends over 19 amino acids. The CDR3 DNA is TGTGCCACCAGTGATTCGGGACTAGCGGGGGGGGTCTCCTACAATGAGCAGTTCTTC. Translation: CATSDSGLAGGVSYNEQFF.

This chain links TRBV27 with TRBJ1-2, with D possibly being TRBD1 (6 bases). The germline V gene encodes CDR1 MNHEY and CDR2 SMNVEV (reference sequence). The V gene lost 2 bases and the J gene lost 5 bases, with 18 bases spanning the gap. This CDR3 has 16 amino acids. In DNA form, the CDR3 reads TGTGCCAGCAGTTTAGTCTCCCAGGGGAGCGGATATGGCTACACCTTC. Its protein product is CASSLVSQGSGYGYTF.

This clonotype came up a few times. The V and J genes are TRBV12-3 or TRBV12-4 and TRBJ2-1, with D perhaps TRBD2 (5 bases). The CDR3 runs to 14 residues. V was shortened by 3 bases and J by 5 bases, with 11 bases between the two germline ends. CDR3 amino acids: CASSFEASNNEQFF. The CDR3 nucleotides read TGTGCCAGCAGTTTTGAGGCTAGCAACAATGAGCAGTTCTTC.

The CDR3 region is CASSTPSQPQHF. Written as DNA, the CDR3 is TGTGCCAGTAGTACGCCCAGTCAGCCCCAGCATTTT. The genes are TRBV19 and TRBJ1-5; D uncertain. The germline CDR1 and CDR2 sequences are LNHDA and SQIVND (reference sequence). The length of the CDR3 is 12 residues. V was pared by 4 bases and J by 6 bases, with 7 bases between.

This clonotype appeared a few times. Written as DNA, the CDR3 is TGTGCCAGCACGGTACAGGGTGATGGGCCCCAGCATTTT. Its translation is CASTVQGDGPQHF. The chain is built from TRBV6-1 and TRBJ1-5; TRBD1 might be the D (6 bases). V was shortened by 7 bases and J by 9 bases, with 16 bases between the two germline ends. The CDR3 runs to 13 residues. Germline V gives CDR1 MNHNS, CDR2 SASEGT.

This clonotype was picked up a small number of times. J is TRBJ1-6 and V is TRBV7-9; D uncertain. Germline V lookup: CDR1 SEHNR, CDR2 FQNEAQ (reference sequence). Trimming cost V 7 bases and J 6 bases, with 10 bases left between them. CDR3 length equals 13 residues. The CDR3 nucleotides read TGTGCCAGCACCCGGTCGGGTAATTCACCCCTCCACTTT. It codes for CASTRSGNSPLHF.

This clonotype was detected a few times. The rearrangement uses TRBV5-6 and TRBJ2-7, with 7 bases aligning to TRBD2. Germline CDR1 SGHDT, CDR2 YYEEEE. The CDR3 contains 13 residues. With 0 bases clipped from V and 9 bases from J, the junction kept 6 bases outside the gene matches. DNA of the CDR3: TGTGCCAGCAGCTTGGAGCTAGCGGTACGGCAGTACTTC. As protein: CASSLELAVRQYF.

This clonotype has just a few counts. The chain's CDR3 is CASSFMGDGYTF. CDR3 coding DNA: TGTGCCAGCAGTTTCATGGGGGATGGCTACACCTTC. The V call is TRBV12-3 or TRBV12-4, the J call TRBJ1-2; D is perhaps TRBD1 (5 bases). This CDR3 is built from 12 residues. With 3 bases removed from V and 6 bases from J, the gap between germline ends came to 8 bases.

This rearrangement joins TRBV20-1 to TRBJ1-6; possible D gene TRBD1, 5 bases. Trimming removed 3 bases from V and 7 bases from J, with 16 bases in between. CDR1 DFQATT and CDR2 SNEGSKA come from the germline V gene (reference sequence). This CDR3 comprises 15 residues. The CDR3 nucleotides are TGCAGTGCTAGTAAGGCCCAGGGCGGAAATTCACCCCTCCACTTT. Translated: CSASKAQGGNSPLHF.

The rearrangement uses TRBV7-2 and TRBJ1-4; 7 bases map to TRBD1. The CDR3 has 17 amino acids. Germline V lookup: CDR1 SGHTA, CDR2 FQGNSA. J gave up 8 bases and V 0 bases, and 12 bases lay outside the gene matches. The CDR3 sequence is CASSLAGRGVSGEKLFF. The DNA for the CDR3 is TGTGCCAGCAGCTTAGCAGGCAGGGGGGTATCAGGGGAAAAACTGTTTTTT.

The chain combines TRBV19 with TRBJ2-5; a weak D match, TRBD2 (5 bases). V was pared by 5 bases and J by 5 bases, with 18 bases between. The CDR3 runs 15 residues. Looked up from germline, CDR1 is LNHDA and CDR2 is SQIVND (reference sequence). The CDR3 nucleotides are TGTGCCAGTAGTCCTCTACAAGGGAGTAATGAGACCCAGTACTTC. The encoded protein is CASSPLQGSNETQYF.

The V call is TRBV5-5, the J call TRBJ2-4; 7 nucleotides match TRBD1. From germline, CDR1 is SGHKS and CDR2 YYEKEE (reference sequence). The CDR3 consists of 16 residues. The CDR3 spells CASRGGRTVAKNIQYF. Written as DNA, the CDR3 is TGTGCATCTCGAGGGGGCCGAACCGTAGCCAAAAACATTCAGTACTTC.

This chain uses TRBV6-6 with TRBJ1-3; D gene ambiguous. The CDR3 is made up of 15 amino acids. Germline V gene data show CDR1 as MNHNY and CDR2 as SVGAGI (reference sequence). Deletions cut 4 bases from V and 4 bases from J, with 14 bases between. CDR3 region: CASSSLGDPGNTIYF. The CDR3 DNA sequence: TGTGCCAGCAGTTCCCTTGGGGATCCAGGAAACACCATATATTTT.

The CDR3 DNA sequence: TGTGCCAGCAGTTTAATACCACAGGGAATGGGGTCACCCCTCCACTTT. Encoded protein: CASSLIPQGMGSPLHF. The chain is built from TRBV27 and TRBJ1-6; a possible D gene is TRBD1 (6 bases). V was trimmed by 2 bases and J by 10 bases, leaving 18 bases between them. CDR1 and CDR2 from the germline V gene are MNHEY and SMNVEV (reference sequence). The CDR3 length is 16 residues.

The V gene is TRBV24-1, the J gene TRBJ2-1, with TRBD2 matching over 14 bases. The V gene end was trimmed by 4 bases and the J gene end by 1 base; junction bases not matched to a gene: 8. Germline V gives CDR1 KGHDR, CDR2 SFDVKD. The CDR3 has 19 residues. CDR3 sequence reads: CATSDPGLAGATSYNEQFF. The CDR3 DNA is TGTGCCACCAGTGACCCGGGACTAGCGGGAGCCACATCCTACAATGAGCAGTTCTTC.

This clonotype appeared a few times. The rearrangement links TRBV6-1 to TRBJ2-3; 7 bases fit TRBD2. V was clipped by 8 bases and J by 0 bases; unmatched bases: 11. Germline V gene data show CDR1 as MNHNS and CDR2 as SASEGT. CDR3 length: 16 amino acids. In nucleotides, the CDR3 is TGTGCCAGCCGCCGTGAGGCTAGCGGAAGCACAGATACGCAGTATTTT. Translating gives CASRREASGSTDTQYF.

Only a few counts were recorded for this clonotype. This chain connects TRBV11-2 to TRBJ2-1, with D unclear. Germline-derived CDR1 and CDR2 are SGHAT and FQNNGV. This CDR3 has 16 amino acids. The V end lost 4 bases, the J end lost 5 bases, and 18 bases lay between the germline ends. DNA of the CDR3: TGTGCCAGCAGCTCCTGGACGGCCGTCGGCCACAATGAGCAGTTCTTC. Its protein product is CASSSWTAVGHNEQFF.

The V and J genes are TRBV2 and TRBJ2-5; TRBD1 might be the D (6 bases). The germline V gene encodes CDR1 SNHLY and CDR2 FYNNEI. V was cut by 3 bases and J by 5 bases, with 10 bases left in between. The CDR3 length is 13 residues. CDR3 DNA sequence: TGTGCCAGCAGTGAGGGGGCTTATGAGACCCAGTACTTC. Its protein product is CASSEGAYETQYF.

V and J are TRBV7-2 and TRBJ1-4; D call uncertain. CDR1 is SGHTA, CDR2 FQGNSA, per germline. This CDR3 is built from 15 residues. V lost 2 bases, J lost 0 bases, and 7 bases lay in between. The CDR3 DNA reads TGTGCCAGCAGCTTACTATTGACAACTAATGAAAAACTGTTTTTT. Its translation: CASSLLLTTNEKLFF. The full variable domain, its missing parts supplied by reference TRBV7-2 and TRBJ1-4, is GAGVSQSPSNKVTEKGKDVELRCDPISGHTALYWYRQSLGQGLEFLIYFQGNSAPDKSGLPSDRFSAERTGGSVSTLTIQRTQQEDSAVYLCASSLLLTTNEKLFFGSGTQLSVL.

This chain connects TRBV19 to TRBJ2-7; 11 bases fit TRBD2. CDR3 length equals 16 residues. Germline trimming cut 5 bases from V and 4 bases from J; bases unmatched to any gene: 10. Germline V lookup: CDR1 LNHDA, CDR2 SQIVND (reference sequence). As DNA, the CDR3 is TGTGCCAGTAGTCCCATTAGAACTAGCGGGAGTTACGAGCAGTACTTC. As protein: CASSPIRTSGSYEQYF.

This clonotype occurred a few times. This chain links TRBV20-1 with TRBJ2-7; D not certain. The CDR3 runs to 15 residues. V lost 5 bases and J 0 bases, leaving 17 bases between the germline ends. The germline CDR1 and CDR2 sequences are DFQATT and SNEGSKA (reference sequence). The CDR3 reads CSAGWLTESSYEQYF. DNA for the CDR3: TGCAGTGCTGGTTGGTTAACCGAGAGCTCCTACGAGCAGTACTTC.